This TCR beta chain was obtained from a study of beta chain features in type 1 diabetes. Every bit of the isolated RNA underwent reverse transcription, so sequencing read expressed TCRB transcripts. Repertoires were generated with immunoSEQ multiplex PCR, while TCRdb's copy carries only in-frame clones and drops some. The data contain fewer than 900,000 clones, under 20% of them singletons. This clone was seen only a few times. The target antigen is unknown. Every participating donor gave one draw, a heparinised blood sample averaging around 100 mL. Study conclusions and caveats: cDNA-based sequencing might over-represent cells highly expressing TCR.

Germline V gene sequence: CDR1 KGHSH, CDR2 LQKENI. The CDR3 is 13 amino acids. V lost 2 bases, J lost 6 bases, and 11 bases lay in between. V is TRBV18 and J is TRBJ2-7; a weak D match, TRBD1 (6 bases). This receptor was taken from a woman between 18 and 29 years old in good health. Input material: naive CD4+ T cells from blood. In DNA form, the CDR3 reads TGTGCCAGCTCACCAAAACAGGGCGGCGAGCAGTACTTC. Its translation: CASSPKQGGEQYF.